These 27 T cell receptor beta chains were sequenced from one sample in a study of T-cell reconstitution after alpha-beta-depleted transplantation in children. Unique molecular identifiers were built into the TCRbeta library. MiXCR was run by TCRdb on the PCR reads, yielding one entry per CDR3 protein. The sample comprises over 200,000 distinct CDR3 sequences, roughly 10% of which are singletons, and approximately 6.2% rests with the top ten. Specimen: PBMCs from the stem cell graft donor, collected from the stem cell graft. The source of these receptors is a human donor who donated a stem cell graft to a child with acute lymphoblastic leukemia.

This clonotype was counted ten times or more. The CDR3 region is CASSVVSNTGELFF. The CDR3 DNA follows: TGTGCCAGCAGCGTAGTCTCGAACACCGGGGAGCTGTTTTTT. The chain links TRBV9 to TRBJ2-2; D gene uncertain. CDR1 and CDR2 from the germline V gene are SGDLS and YYNGEE. The CDR3 loop spans 14 amino acids. Trimming cost V 0 bases and J 0 bases, with 3 bases left between them. Looking up the rest from reference TRBV9 and TRBJ2-2 gives the full variable domain: DSGVTQTPKHLITATGQRVTLRCSPRSGDLSVYWYQQSLDQGLQFLIQYYNGEERAKGNILERFSAQQFPDLHSELNLSSLELGDSALYFCASSVVSNTGELFFGEGSRLTVL.

This clonotype was detected only a few times. J is TRBJ1-5 and V is TRBV7-9; 8 bases line up with TRBD1. The junction had 7 bases not matched to a gene; V was cut back by 3 bases and J by 6 bases. The CDR3 extends over 15 amino acids. Germline CDR1 and CDR2: SEHNR and FQNEAQ (reference sequence). The CDR3 here is CASSLGRGLPQPQHF. The CDR3, as DNA: TGTGCCAGCAGCTTGGGCAGGGGGCTCCCTCAGCCCCAGCATTTT.

The V and J genes are TRBV6-5 and TRBJ2-6; D is ambiguous. V lost 0 bases and J lost 0, with 9 bases in between. The germline gives CDR1 MNHEY, CDR2 SVGAGI. The CDR3 contains 17 residues. The CDR3 is CASSYSVGFSGANVLTF. The DNA of the CDR3 is TGTGCCAGCAGTTACTCGGTAGGATTCTCTGGGGCCAACGTCCTGACTTTC.

This chain links TRBV18 with TRBJ2-5; 8 bases map to TRBD2. Germline CDR1 reads KGHSH; CDR2 reads LQKENI. The CDR3 runs to 14 residues. J was trimmed by 3 bases and V by 4 bases; bases with no gene match: 4. The CDR3 loop is CASSQRRGEETQYF. The CDR3, as DNA: TGTGCCAGCTCACAAAGGCGGGGGGAAGAGACCCAGTACTTC.

The chain is built from TRBV5-1 and TRBJ2-7; tentative D call: TRBD1 (8 bases). In germline, CDR1 is SGHRS, CDR2 YFSETQ. Between the trimmed V and J ends, which lost 4 bases and 3 bases, there was a span of 17 bases. This CDR3 is built from 15 residues. The DNA of the CDR3 is TGCGCCAGCAGCCGAGGACAGGGAGGGAACTACGAGCAGTACTTC. Its translation: CASSRGQGGNYEQYF.

In this sample, this clonotype turned up many times. The rearrangement uses TRBV3-1 and TRBJ1-1; the match to TRBD1 covers 8 bases. V shed 1 base and J 4 bases; nucleotides not matched to a gene: 2. This CDR3 has 14 residues. Germline V gene data show CDR1 as LGHDT and CDR2 as YNNKEL (reference sequence). The CDR3 reads CASSQAGQGTEAFF. DNA of the CDR3: TGTGCCAGCAGCCAAGCAGGACAGGGCACTGAAGCTTTCTTT.

This clonotype was found many times. The chain couples TRBV27 to TRBJ2-1; D uncertain. The CDR3 contains 15 residues. Trimming shortened V by 8 bases and J by 5 bases, and 19 bases separated the two germline ends. Germline V gene sequence: CDR1 MNHEY, CDR2 SMNVEV (reference sequence). CDR3 protein: CASGEPGRPDNEQFF. CDR3 nucleotides: TGTGCCAGCGGGGAACCGGGCAGACCTGACAATGAGCAGTTCTTC.

The V gene is TRBV11-2, the J gene TRBJ2-7; unclear D gene. V lost 2 bases and J 3 bases, leaving 8 bases between the germline ends. This CDR3 is 13 amino acids long. Per the germline V gene, CDR1 is SGHAT and CDR2 is FQNNGV. CDR3 in amino acids: CASSLSHDYEQYF. Here the CDR3 DNA reads TGTGCCAGCAGCTTATCCCATGACTACGAGCAGTACTTC.

This clonotype was recorded many times. The rearrangement joins TRBV7-6 to TRBJ1-4; no reliable D call. The V gene's germline CDR1 is SGHVS and CDR2 FNYEAQ. CDR3 length: 13 residues. V lost 1 base to trimming and J lost 4 bases, with 4 bases between them. The CDR3 region is CASSLDSNEKLFF. As DNA, the CDR3 is TGTGCCAGCAGCTTAGACAGTAATGAAAAACTGTTTTTT.

The chain links TRBV27 to TRBJ1-5, with 8 nucleotides matching TRBD1. The CDR3 is 14 amino acids. Per the germline V gene, CDR1 is MNHEY and CDR2 is SMNVEV (reference sequence). V lost 2 bases and J lost 4; bases outside the gene matches: 1. This CDR3 is CASSLRQGNQPQHF. The CDR3 nucleotides read TGTGCCAGCAGTTTACGACAGGGGAATCAGCCCCAGCATTTT.

This clonotype came up a few times. V usage is TRBV7-2 and J usage is TRBJ2-5; D remains ambiguous. This CDR3 is 10 amino acids long. V lost 4 bases, J lost 5 bases, and 2 bases lay in between. The germline CDR1 and CDR2 sequences are SGHTA and FQGNSA. The CDR3 DNA sequence: TGTGCCAGCAGCTCGGAGACCCAGTACTTC. Amino acids: CASSSETQYF.

The CDR3 nucleotides are TGTGCCAGCAGTGAATACCCCAGGGTCACCGGGGAGCTGTTTTTT. Protein sequence: CASSEYPRVTGELFF. The chain links TRBV2 to TRBJ2-2; D may be TRBD1 (5 bases). Deletions cut 2 bases from V and 4 bases from J, with 11 bases between. The germline V gene has CDR1 SNHLY and CDR2 FYNNEI. The CDR3 length is 15 residues.

The J gene is TRBJ1-1, the V gene TRBV7-6; no firm D call. The CDR3 has 16 amino acids. In germline, CDR1 is SGHVS, CDR2 FNYEAQ. Between the trimmed V and J ends, which lost 0 bases and 0 bases, there was a span of 11 bases. CDR3 residues: CASSLALGFMNTEAFF. The CDR3 bases are TGTGCCAGCAGCTTAGCGCTGGGTTTCATGAACACTGAAGCTTTCTTT.

The sample holds many counts of this clonotype. The chain combines TRBV12-3 or TRBV12-4 with TRBJ1-2, with D hard to call. The CDR3 loop spans 14 amino acids. Trimming left V 4 bases short and J 1 base short, with 10 bases between. The CDR3 region is CASSSRGVNYGYTF. The CDR3 DNA sequence: TGTGCCAGCAGTTCCCGCGGGGTTAACTATGGCTACACCTTC.

This rearrangement joins TRBV11-2 to TRBJ2-7; D uncertain. Germline assignment: CDR1 SGHAT and CDR2 FQNNGV. The CDR3 is made up of 15 amino acids. Trimming took off 8 bases at V and 0 bases at J, with 17 bases between the two ends. Written as DNA, the CDR3 is TGTGCCAGCGTGGGAAGGAACGGTGCCTCCTACGAGCAGTACTTC. It translates to CASVGRNGASYEQYF. The full variable domain, with the rest looked up from reference TRBV11-2 and TRBJ2-7, is EAGVAQSPRYKIIEKRQSVAFWCNPISGHATLYWYQQILGQGPKLLIQFQNNGVVDDSQLPKDRFSAERLKGVDSTLKIQPAKLEDSAVYLCASVGRNGASYEQYFGPGTRLTVT.

The chain uses TRBV18 and TRBJ1-4; no firm D call. The CDR3 runs 12 residues. The V gene lost 4 bases and the J gene lost 3 bases, with 3 bases spanning the gap. The V gene's germline CDR1 is KGHSH and CDR2 LQKENI. This chain's CDR3 is CASSLSNEKLFF. CDR3 nucleotide sequence: TGTGCCAGCTCACTCTCTAATGAAAAACTGTTTTTT.

This clonotype was found many times. The chain links TRBV29-1 to TRBJ2-7, with D perhaps TRBD1 or TRBD2 (5 bases each). CDR3 size: 12 residues. The V gene's germline CDR1 is SQVTM and CDR2 ANQGSEA. Trimming shortened V by 5 bases and J by 2 bases, and 10 bases separated the two germline ends. CDR3 coding DNA: TGCAGCGTTCCGGGACGGGCCTACGAGCAGTACTTC. Encoded protein: CSVPGRAYEQYF.

Many counts were recorded for this clonotype. A junction boundary mismatches the germline segment, possibly from a read error. CDR3 nucleotides: TGTGCCAGCAGCTTAGCGATTTTGGGGGTTGGAAATCAGCCCCAGCATTTT. Translation gives CASSLAILGVGNQPQHF. This chain links TRBV12-3 or TRBV12-4 with TRBJ1-5; tentatively, D is TRBD1 (5 bases). The CDR3 is 17 amino acids.

This clonotype appeared a few times. The chain combines TRBV6-5 with TRBJ2-1; 7 bases are a match to TRBD1. V dropped 2 bases and J dropped 0; count of bases not matched to a gene: 4. Germline V gene data show CDR1 as MNHEY and CDR2 as SVGAGI. This CDR3 region has 16 residues. Here the CDR3 DNA reads TGTGCCAGCAGTTACGACAGGGTCGCCTCCTACAATGAGCAGTTCTTC. This codes for CASSYDRVASYNEQFF.

This chain connects TRBV11-2 to TRBJ2-7; 7 positions agree with TRBD2. CDR3 length: 12 amino acids. Unmatched junction bases numbered 1, after V lost 5 bases and J lost 3 bases. In germline, CDR1 is SGHAT, CDR2 FQNNGV. The CDR3 nucleotides are TGTGCCAGCAGCCGGGACTACTACGAGCAGTACTTC. Residues: CASSRDYYEQYF.

The V and J genes are TRBV5-1 and TRBJ2-2; 8 bases match TRBD1. The CDR3 loop spans 14 amino acids. V shed 5 bases, J shed 1 base, and the junction held 1 base outside the gene matches. The germline V gene has CDR1 SGHRS and CDR2 YFSETQ. The CDR3 DNA sequence: TGCGCCAGCAGTGACAGGGGGAACACCGGGGAGCTGTTTTTT. This gives the protein CASSDRGNTGELFF.

CDR3: CASSPRNSWAGANNEQFF. CDR3 DNA: TGTGCCAGCAGCCCGAGAAATTCCTGGGCAGGGGCCAACAATGAGCAGTTCTTC. The gene calls are TRBV27 and TRBJ2-1, with D perhaps TRBD1 (6 bases). The germline V gene encodes CDR1 MNHEY and CDR2 SMNVEV (reference sequence). V was cut by 6 bases and J by 5 bases, with 26 bases left in between. The CDR3 spans 18 residues.

This clonotype showed up just a few times. The J gene is TRBJ2-6, the V gene TRBV27; 8 positions match TRBD2. Per germline, CDR1 MNHEY and CDR2 SMNVEV (reference sequence). This CDR3 spans 19 amino acids. V was clipped by 6 bases and J by 0 bases; unmatched bases: 13. The CDR3 sequence is CASSKRNSGIVSGANVLTF. For the CDR3, the DNA is TGTGCCAGCAGCAAGCGGAATAGCGGGATAGTCTCTGGGGCCAACGTCCTGACTTTC.

This clonotype was observed a few times. The V and J genes are TRBV4-2 and TRBJ1-4; 9 bases agree with TRBD1. The CDR3 runs to 16 residues. V dropped 0 bases and J dropped 5; count of bases not matched to a gene: 4. CDR1 is LGHNA, CDR2 YNFKEQ, per germline. CDR3 DNA sequence: TGTGCCAGCAGCCAAGATTACGGGACAGGGAATGAAAAACTGTTTTTT. Protein product: CASSQDYGTGNEKLFF.

J is TRBJ2-1 and V is TRBV5-1; D remains unclear. Germline V gene data show CDR1 as SGHRS and CDR2 as YFSETQ. The V gene lost 3 bases and the J gene lost 6 bases, with 7 bases spanning the gap. The CDR3 covers 12 residues. CDR3 protein: CASSYDFNEQFF. CDR3 bases: TGCGCCAGCAGCTACGACTTCAATGAGCAGTTCTTC.

Only a few counts were recorded for this clonotype. The genes are TRBV15 and TRBJ2-7, with D perhaps TRBD1 or TRBD2 (5 bases each). Trimming took 8 bases from V and 5 from J, leaving 19 bases between them. Per germline, CDR1 LNHNV and CDR2 YYDKDF (reference sequence). The length of the CDR3 is 14 residues. CDR3 region: CATRPSGTNDEQYF. CDR3 sequence (DNA): TGTGCCACCCGTCCCTCCGGGACCAACGACGAGCAGTACTTC.

This chain uses TRBV30 with TRBJ1-1; TRBD1 aligns across 10 bases. CDR1 is GTSNPN and CDR2 is SVGIG in the germline V gene (reference sequence). Trimming at V came to 3 bases and at J to 10 bases, leaving 8 bases not matched to a gene. The CDR3 is 13 amino acids. CDR3 loop: CAWRGTGDLRAFF. DNA of the CDR3: TGTGCCTGGAGGGGGACAGGGGATTTGAGAGCTTTCTTT.